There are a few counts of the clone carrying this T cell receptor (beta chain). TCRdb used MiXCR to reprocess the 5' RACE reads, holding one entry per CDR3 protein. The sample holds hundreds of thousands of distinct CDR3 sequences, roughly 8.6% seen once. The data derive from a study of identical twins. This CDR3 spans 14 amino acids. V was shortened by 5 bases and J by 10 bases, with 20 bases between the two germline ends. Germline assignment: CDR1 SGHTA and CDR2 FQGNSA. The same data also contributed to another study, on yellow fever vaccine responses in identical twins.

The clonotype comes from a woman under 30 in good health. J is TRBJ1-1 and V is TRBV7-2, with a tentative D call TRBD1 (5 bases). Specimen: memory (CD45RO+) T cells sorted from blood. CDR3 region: CASSPRVVGRAAFF. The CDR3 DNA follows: TGTGCCAGCAGCCCGAGAGTTGTCGGCAGGGCAGCTTTCTTT.